The entry below describes one T cell receptor beta chain. Its antigen is unknown. No clone much larger than this one lies a single base away; base qualities are absent. The sample comes from a study of blood T cells in healthy people across ages (dated by TCRdb to about 2015). Looking at the study overall: In model experiments, roughly one uniquely barcoded TCR beta cDNA molecule per two T cells was captured by template switching. Donors were grouped into four age groups: young (average roughly 15 years), middle-aged (39), aged (about 60) and long-lived (just over 80). The study analyzed two additional independent replicas of 1 million unique cDNA reads from the same blood draw for two donors, one aged 18 to 30 and one aged 80 or older. Age-related changes in TCR beta repertoire diversity were measured in the study by deep sequencing normalized with unique cDNA molecular identifiers. To avoid experimental bias, donors of different ages were distributed randomly across sequencing lanes.

The study at large found these results: Because profiling used bulk unsorted PBMCs, naive and antigen-experienced compartments could not be compared conclusively. Compared with the aged group, the long-lived group had more naive CD4+ T cells, fewer expanded clones and increased TCR diversity, suggesting age selection. There was a strong correlation between observed TCR beta diversity and the percentage of naive T cells measured by flow cytometry. Donor CMV infection status was unknown, potentially confounding age-related changes in expanded clonotypes. Observed TCR beta diversity per million T cells fell roughly linearly with age, and a significant reduction was already apparent by age around 40. Estimates of total diversity based on one million sequenced T cells were considered lower bounds and underestimates.

Libraries were made using 5' RACE. The run used an Illumina HiSeq 2500. A second roughly 7 to 11 cycle PCR used a sample-barcoded 5' primer and a J-beta primer mix. Each TCR beta cDNA molecule received a unique molecular identifier from a template-switch 5' adaptor carrying 12 random nucleotides. Each sample yielded at least 2.5 million CDR3-containing paired-end reads. The Mint cDNA synthesis kit, primed by a TRBC-specific oligonucleotide, was used to synthesize first-strand cDNA from all RNA. All cDNA was treated with uracil-DNA glycosylase and then went through a first 18-cycle PCR with the universal primers M1SS and BC2_uni_R. In the paper's pipeline: Each sample was normalized by randomly selecting 1 million high-quality reads, each carrying a distinct molecular identifier. Reads with shared molecular identifiers were discarded instead of being binned into consensus sequences. CDR3 identification, clonotype clustering and error correction used MiTCR with a Q25 quality threshold and the strictest error-elimination algorithm. A nonparametric unseen species model with Euler transformation was used to estimate a lower bound on total TCR beta diversity. In-frame beta chains were kept once TCRdb had trimmed the public reads at Q25 with fastp and called clones with MiXCR. Each record represents a unique CDR3 protein, reported with the most common genes and DNA among its rows. The V and J calls come from TCRdb's annotation, not from the publication. The sample records 650,000 to 1,000,000 distinct CDR3 sequences, about 42% of which are singletons. The ten largest clones add up to approximately 18% of the sample.

Relative to germline, V is missing 4 bases and J is missing 1 base, with 7 bases of the junction outside any gene match. Reading from cysteine to phenylalanine, the CDR3 counts 16 amino acids. Of the read, only the CDR3 DNA is kept; its 48 bases are in frame from base 1. From a lookup of the germline V gene, CDR1 and CDR2 are SGHRS and YFSETQ. Systemically healthy Caucasian individuals from Russia, 39 in total and aged roughly 6 to 95 years, were included as donors. Each donor gave ten milliliters of peripheral blood, drawn into EDTA-treated Vacutainer tubes. Ficoll-Paque density-gradient centrifugation was used to isolate PBMCs, with at least 6 million per sample. Trizol reagent was used to extract total RNA from PBMCs, with at least 5.5 micrograms per sample. For every donor, flow cytometry on a PBMC aliquot measured the percentage of naive CD45RAhigh/CD27high T cells.

The origin of this receptor is a man of 80 years or more in good health. Sequencing input: blood. This receptor chain uses TRBV5-1 and TRBJ2-1; TRBD1 agrees with 8 junctional bases. CDR3 sequence: CASSPPGGASYNEQFF. The DNA sequence is as follows: TGCGCCAGCAGCCCCCCAGGGGGCGCGTCCTACAATGAGCAGTTCTTC.